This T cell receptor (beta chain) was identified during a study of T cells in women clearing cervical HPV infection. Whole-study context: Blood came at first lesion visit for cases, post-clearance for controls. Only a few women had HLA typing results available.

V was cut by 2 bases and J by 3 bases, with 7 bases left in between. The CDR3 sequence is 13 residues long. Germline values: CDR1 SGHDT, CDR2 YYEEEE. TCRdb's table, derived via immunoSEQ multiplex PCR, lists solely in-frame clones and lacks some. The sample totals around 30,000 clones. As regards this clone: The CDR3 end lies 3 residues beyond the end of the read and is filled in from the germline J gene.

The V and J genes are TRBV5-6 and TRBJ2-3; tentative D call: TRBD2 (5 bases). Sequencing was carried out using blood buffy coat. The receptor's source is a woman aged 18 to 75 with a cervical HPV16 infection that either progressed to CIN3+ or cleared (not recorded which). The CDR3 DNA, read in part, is TGTGCCAGCAGCTTCTCGGGGACAGATACG. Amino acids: CASSFSGTDT. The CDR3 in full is CASSFSGTDTQYF.